This entry lists 2 T cell receptor beta chains sequenced from one sample in a study of naive and memory T cell subsets. Points from the study as a whole: A few larger clonotypes appeared in naive repertoires, especially CD8, possibly memory cells re-expressing CD45RA.

Both TRBC1 and TRBC2 were covered by a beta constant-region primer of two equimolar oligonucleotides. Four rounds of PCR amplified the ligated cDNA using nested alpha and beta constant-region primers plus SP2. TCRdb independently ran MiXCR on the UMI-ligation and nested PCR reads; one entry per CDR3 protein. The sample consists of about 90,000 distinct CDR3 sequences, about 10% of them appearing once. The antigens these receptors bind are not known. The sequencing input was naive CD4+ T cells from blood. These receptors were collected from a human donor in good health.

This clonotype was found many times. J is TRBJ2-1 and V is TRBV24-1; D unclear. The V and J ends lost 10 bases and 5 bases respectively, with 11 bases between them. The CDR3 spans 12 residues. The germline V gene has CDR1 KGHDR and CDR2 SFDVKD. DNA for the CDR3: TGTGCCACTAAAGACCGAAACAATGAGCAGTTCTTC. Its protein product is CATKDRNNEQFF.

This clonotype was seen repeatedly, ten times or more. V and J are TRBV29-1 and TRBJ2-5; D not resolved. V gave up 4 bases and J gave up 2 bases, with 8 bases separating them. Germline-derived CDR1 and CDR2 are SQVTM and ANQGSEA. There are 12 residues in the CDR3. CDR3 in DNA: TGCAGCGTTGTCTTACGGCAAGAGACCCAGTACTTC. It yields the protein CSVVLRQETQYF.